The entry below describes one T cell receptor beta chain. This sample is part of a study of shared clonotypes between healthy human individuals. V was cut by 2 bases and J by 7 bases, with 20 bases left in between. Per the germline V gene, CDR1 is GTSNPN and CDR2 is SVGIG (reference sequence). The length of the CDR3 is 16 residues. Sequencing used immunoSEQ multiplex PCR; TCRdb keeps in-frame clones, though not all of them. The sample lists millions of clones, around nine tenths occurring once. The chain couples TRBV30 to TRBJ1-4; D is uncertain. This TCR derives from a man between 18 and 35 years old in good health. The sample comprised naive CD4+ T cells sorted from blood. This sample's subset: CD45RA+ positively selected. The CDR3 DNA reads TGTGCCTGGAGTTTTTCCGGGTCGCCCGGTGGTGAAAAACTGTTTTTT. This translates into CAWSFSGSPGGEKLFF.